This passage covers 15 T cell receptor beta chains from one sample sequenced in a study of CD8+ T cells in alopecia areata. Following RNA extraction, reverse transcription yielded cDNA that acted as the sequencing template. Libraries were prepared by immunoSEQ multiplex PCR; TCRdb keeps only in-frame clonotypes and omits some of them. The sample includes 170,000 or so clones, over 55% of them seen just once. The starting material was CD4+ T cells sorted from blood, obtained at week 0. The receptors shown here come from a human donor with alopecia areata.

V gene TRBV30 combines with J gene TRBJ1-2; TRBD1 is a possible D gene (6 bases). The CDR3 runs 11 residues. Per germline, CDR1 GTSNPN and CDR2 SVGIG (reference sequence). V dropped 2 bases and J dropped 6 bases, with 7 bases sitting between them. The CDR3 protein is CAWSPGDGYTF. The CDR3 region has the DNA TGTGCCTGGAGTCCAGGGGATGGCTACACCTTC.

The V gene is TRBV5-1, the J gene TRBJ2-1, with TRBD2 as a possible D gene (5 bases). Germline V lookup: CDR1 SGHRS, CDR2 YFSETQ. CDR3 length equals 16 residues. Trimming left V 0 bases short and J 0 bases short, with 10 bases between. The CDR3 region is CASSLALGSSYNEQFF. The CDR3 DNA reads as TGCGCCAGCAGCTTGGCCCTAGGGAGCTCCTACAATGAGCAGTTCTTC.

This chain uses TRBV15 with TRBJ1-1; D call uncertain. This CDR3 has 15 residues. Germline V gene data show CDR1 as LNHNV and CDR2 as YYDKDF (reference sequence). V lost 1 base and J lost 1, with 10 bases in between. CDR3 protein: CATSRAGNRNTEAFF. CDR3 nucleotides: TGTGCCACCAGCAGAGCTGGGAATCGGAACACTGAAGCTTTCTTT.

The chain has TRBV5-6 and TRBJ2-5; D unresolved. The CDR3 loop spans 13 amino acids. The germline gives CDR1 SGHDT, CDR2 YYEEEE. V gave up 0 bases and J gave up 5 bases, with 8 bases separating them. The CDR3 nucleotides are TGTGCCAGCAGCTTGGTTGCGAGGGAGACCCAGTACTTC. Translated: CASSLVARETQYF.

The chain uses TRBV2 and TRBJ2-6; D unclear. CDR1 SNHLY and CDR2 FYNNEI come from the germline V gene. The CDR3 runs 13 residues. The V and J ends lost 7 bases and 7 bases respectively, with 11 bases between them. The CDR3 region is CASIEAGANVLTF. The CDR3 DNA is TGTGCCAGCATTGAGGCAGGAGCCAACGTCCTGACTTTC. Using reference TRBV2 and TRBJ2-6 for the parts outside the CDR3, the full variable domain is EPEVTQTPSHQVTQMGQEVILRCVPISNHLYFYWYRQILGQKVEFLVSFYNNEISEKSEIFDDQFSVERPDGSNFTLKIRSTKLEDSAMYFCASIEAGANVLTFGAGSRLTVL.

The gene calls are TRBV2 and TRBJ1-2; the D is unclear. V was pared by 4 bases and J by 10 bases, with 10 bases between. CDR3 length: 11 amino acids. Germline-derived CDR1 and CDR2 are SNHLY and FYNNEI. Written as DNA, the CDR3 is TGTGCCAGCAGTGCCACCGGCGACTACACCTTC. Translation: CASSATGDYTF.

Of note for this clone: Other nucleotide sequences in the sample specify the same CDR3. This chain joins TRBV29-1 and TRBJ1-2; D is ambiguous. The V gene lost 2 bases and the J gene lost 2 bases, with 0 bases spanning the gap. The V gene's germline CDR1 is SQVTM and CDR2 ANQGSEA. The CDR3 has 10 residues. CDR3 DNA sequence: TGCAGCGTTGAAAACTATGGCTACACCTTC. Translating gives CSVENYGYTF.

The gene calls are TRBV5-1 and TRBJ1-6, with TRBD1 identical over 9 bases. This CDR3 spans 15 amino acids. The germline V gene has CDR1 SGHRS and CDR2 YFSETQ. Unmatched junction bases numbered 9, after V lost 4 bases and J lost 10 bases. CDR3 nucleotide sequence: TGCGCCAGCAGCCAAGGACAGGGGAAAGGATCACCCCTCCACTTT. Protein: CASSQGQGKGSPLHF.

The chain uses TRBV30 and TRBJ2-7; possibly TRBD1 for D (5 bases). The CDR3 loop spans 15 amino acids. Germline V CDR1 and CDR2: GTSNPN, SVGIG (reference sequence). Trimming took 0 bases from V and 2 from J, leaving 14 bases between them. The CDR3 bases are TGTGCCTGGAGTGTACTGGACATCCAACCCTACGAGCAGTACTTC. Translating it yields CAWSVLDIQPYEQYF.

The CDR3 reads CSVGGTSGVASTDTQYF. CDR3 DNA: TGCAGCGTTGGAGGGACTAGCGGGGTGGCTAGCACAGATACGCAGTATTTT. This chain links TRBV29-1 with TRBJ2-3, with 13 bases identical to TRBD2. The V and J ends lost 4 bases and 0 bases, in that order; junction bases with no gene match: 7. The CDR3 spans 17 residues. Germline CDR1 reads SQVTM; CDR2 reads ANQGSEA.

This chain links TRBV30 with TRBJ2-1, with 9 bases fitting TRBD1. Trimming removed 7 bases from V and 0 bases from J; junction bases left unmatched: 4. The CDR3 spans 14 residues. The germline gives CDR1 GTSNPN, CDR2 SVGIG (reference sequence). CDR3 coding DNA: TGTGCCTTAGACAGGGGGAACTCCTACAATGAGCAGTTCTTC. As protein: CALDRGNSYNEQFF.

The chain joins TRBV18 to TRBJ1-4; TRBD1 aligns across 7 bases. V trimming: 0 bases; J trimming: 7 bases; junction bases outside the gene matches: 5. The CDR3 length is 15 residues. CDR1 KGHSH and CDR2 LQKENI come from the germline V gene. Written as DNA, the CDR3 is TGTGCCAGCTCACCACCTAACGGACAGGCTGAAAAACTGTTTTTT. Translating gives CASSPPNGQAEKLFF.

The gene calls are TRBV18 and TRBJ1-2; D gene unclear. V was cut by 3 bases and J by 8 bases, with 19 bases left in between. There are 15 residues in the CDR3. Germline loops: CDR1 KGHSH, CDR2 LQKENI. CDR3 DNA sequence: TGTGCCAGCTCACCGCTTCCCCTGTCTGCCGGGGGCTACACCTTC. It yields the protein CASSPLPLSAGGYTF.

The rearrangement links TRBV5-1 to TRBJ1-2; tentative D call: TRBD1 (5 bases). This CDR3 is built from 13 residues. Trimming pared 3 bases from V and 3 bases from J, leaving 9 bases between. CDR1 and CDR2 (germline): SGHRS, YFSETQ. CDR3 amino acids: CASSWDRDYGYTF. CDR3 in DNA: TGCGCCAGCAGCTGGGACCGAGACTATGGCTACACCTTC.

The chain recombines TRBV15 with TRBJ2-3; perhaps TRBD1 as D (6 bases). Germline values: CDR1 LNHNV, CDR2 YYDKDF (reference sequence). The CDR3 extends over 16 amino acids. V lost 2 bases to trimming and J lost 3 bases, with 15 bases between them. The CDR3 bases are TGTGCCACCAGCAGACAACAGGGCGTTGGGACAGATACGCAGTATTTT. It is translated as CATSRQQGVGTDTQYF.